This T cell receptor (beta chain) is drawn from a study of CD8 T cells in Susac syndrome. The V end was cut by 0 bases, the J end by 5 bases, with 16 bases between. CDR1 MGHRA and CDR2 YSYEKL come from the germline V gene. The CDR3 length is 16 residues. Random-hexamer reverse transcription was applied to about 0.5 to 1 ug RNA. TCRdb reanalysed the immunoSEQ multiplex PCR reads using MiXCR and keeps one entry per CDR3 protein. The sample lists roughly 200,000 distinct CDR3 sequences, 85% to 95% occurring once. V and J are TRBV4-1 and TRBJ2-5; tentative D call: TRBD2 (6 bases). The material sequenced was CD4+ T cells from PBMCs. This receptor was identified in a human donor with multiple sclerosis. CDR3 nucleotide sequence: TGCGCCAGCAGCCAAGAATATCTCCGGGGGAAGGAGACCCAGTACTTC. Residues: CASSQEYLRGKETQYF.